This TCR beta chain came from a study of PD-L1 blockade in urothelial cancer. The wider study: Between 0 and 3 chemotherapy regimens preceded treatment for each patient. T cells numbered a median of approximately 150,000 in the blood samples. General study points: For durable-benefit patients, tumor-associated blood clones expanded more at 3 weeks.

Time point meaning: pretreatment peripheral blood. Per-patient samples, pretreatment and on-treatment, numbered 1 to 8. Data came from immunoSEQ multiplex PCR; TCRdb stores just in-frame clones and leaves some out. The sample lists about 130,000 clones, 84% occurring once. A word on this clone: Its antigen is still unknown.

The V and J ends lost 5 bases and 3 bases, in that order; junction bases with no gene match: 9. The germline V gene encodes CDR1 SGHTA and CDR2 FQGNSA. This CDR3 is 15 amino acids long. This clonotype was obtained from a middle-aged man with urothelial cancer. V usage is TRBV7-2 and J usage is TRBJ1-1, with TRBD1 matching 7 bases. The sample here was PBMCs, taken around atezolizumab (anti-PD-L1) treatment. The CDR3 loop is CASSKTTGVDTEAFF. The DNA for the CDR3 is TGTGCCAGCAGCAAGACTACAGGGGTGGACACTGAAGCTTTCTTT. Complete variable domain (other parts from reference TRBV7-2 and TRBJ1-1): GAGVSQSPSNKVTEKGKDVELRCDPISGHTALYWYRQSLGQGLEFLIYFQGNSAPDKSGLPSDRFSAERTGGSVSTLTIQRTQQEDSAVYLCASSKTTGVDTEAFFGQGTRLTVV.